The T cell receptor (beta chain) described here comes from a study of cytomegalovirus exposure and HLA in healthy donors. Study-level points and caveats: Despite most TCR sequences being rare, some public TCRs occurred in many donors.

As for this clone: Its antigen is currently unknown.

Amplification used 60 Vbeta primers and 13 Jbeta primers. Clones were sequenced by immunoSEQ multiplex PCR, and TCRdb holds only the in-frame ones, with some missing. The sample consists of about 180,000 clones, around 80% of them appearing once. The trim removed 2 bases at V and 4 bases at J, leaving 4 bases unmatched. The CDR3 totals 15 residues. Germline-derived CDR1 and CDR2 are MNHEY and SMNVEV (reference sequence). Sample: PBMCs. The receptor comes from a man aged 35 to 55 in good health and CMV-seronegative. The chain links TRBV27 to TRBJ2-5; 10 bases align to TRBD2. The CDR3 reads CASSLMASGRETQYF. The CDR3 nucleotides read TGTGCCAGCAGTTTAATGGCTAGCGGGAGAGAGACCCAGTACTTC.